This T cell receptor (beta chain) was recorded in a study of response to subunit inactivated influenza vaccine. General study results and limits: Researchers suggested that each seasonal influenza vaccination recruits few new T cells.

Comment on this clonotype: Antigen unknown.

This CDR3 has 14 residues. V lost 1 base and J 16 bases, leaving 17 bases between the germline ends. The V gene's germline CDR1 is MDHEN and CDR2 SYDVKM. TCRdb reprocessed the RT-PCR reads with MiXCR, giving one entry per CDR3 protein. The sample shows a few hundred thousand distinct CDR3 sequences, 14% of them seen only once. The receptor was isolated from a middle-aged man who received an inactivated influenza vaccine. J is TRBJ1-6 and V is TRBV28, with a tentative D call TRBD1 (5 bases). The source material was PBMCs from blood, sampled approximately 12 days after vaccination. The CDR3 is CASSLSAGTRRLHF. The CDR3 DNA reads as TGTGCCAGCAGTTTATCAGCAGGGACTCGCAGGCTCCACTTT.